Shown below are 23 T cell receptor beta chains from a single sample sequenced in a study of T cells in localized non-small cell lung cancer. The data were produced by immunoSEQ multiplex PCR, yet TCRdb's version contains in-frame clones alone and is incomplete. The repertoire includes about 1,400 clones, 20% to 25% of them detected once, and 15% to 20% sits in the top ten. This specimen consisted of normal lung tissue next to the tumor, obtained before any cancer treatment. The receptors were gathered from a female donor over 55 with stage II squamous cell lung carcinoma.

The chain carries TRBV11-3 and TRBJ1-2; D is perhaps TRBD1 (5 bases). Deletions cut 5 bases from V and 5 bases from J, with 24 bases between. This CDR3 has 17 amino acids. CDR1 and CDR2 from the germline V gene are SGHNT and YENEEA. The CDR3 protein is CASSQNRQLTTSYGYTF. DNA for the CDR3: TGTGCCAGCAGCCAGAATCGACAGCTAACAACTTCTTATGGCTACACCTTC.

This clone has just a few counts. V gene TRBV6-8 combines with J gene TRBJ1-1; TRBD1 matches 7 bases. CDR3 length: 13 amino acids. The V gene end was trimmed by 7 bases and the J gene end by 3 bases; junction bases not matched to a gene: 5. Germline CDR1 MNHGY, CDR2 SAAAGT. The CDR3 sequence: CASNKQGHTEAFF. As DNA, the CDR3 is TGTGCCAGCAACAAACAGGGGCACACTGAAGCTTTCTTT.

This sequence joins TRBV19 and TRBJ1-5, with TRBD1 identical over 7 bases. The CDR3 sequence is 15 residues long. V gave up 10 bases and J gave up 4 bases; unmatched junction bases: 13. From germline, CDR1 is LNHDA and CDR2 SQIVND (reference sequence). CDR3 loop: CATSTFGRGNQPQHF. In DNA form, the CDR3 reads TGTGCCACCTCCACTTTCGGCAGGGGGAATCAGCCCCAGCATTTT.

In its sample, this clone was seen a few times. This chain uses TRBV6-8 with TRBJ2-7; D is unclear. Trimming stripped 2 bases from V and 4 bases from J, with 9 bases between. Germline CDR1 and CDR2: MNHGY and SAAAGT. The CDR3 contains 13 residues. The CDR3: CASSYERAYEQYF. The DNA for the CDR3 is TGTGCCAGCAGTTACGAGAGAGCTTACGAGCAGTACTTC.

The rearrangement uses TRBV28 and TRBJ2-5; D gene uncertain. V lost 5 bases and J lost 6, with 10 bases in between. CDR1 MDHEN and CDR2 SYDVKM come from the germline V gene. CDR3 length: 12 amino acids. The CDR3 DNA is TGTGCCAGCAGTCCGTCCGCAAAGACCCAGTACTTC. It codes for CASSPSAKTQYF. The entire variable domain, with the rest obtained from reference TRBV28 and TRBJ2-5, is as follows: DVKVTQSSRYLVKRTGEKVFLECVQDMDHENMFWYRQDPGLGLRLIYFSYDVKMKEKGDIPEGYSVSREKKERFSLILESASTNQTSMYLCASSPSAKTQYFGPGTRLLVL.

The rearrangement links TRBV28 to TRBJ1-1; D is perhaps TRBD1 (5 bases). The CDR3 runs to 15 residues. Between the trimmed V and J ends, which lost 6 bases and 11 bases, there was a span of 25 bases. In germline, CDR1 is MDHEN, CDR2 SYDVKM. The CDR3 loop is CASSISTGGVRQAFF. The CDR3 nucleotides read TGTGCCAGCAGCATATCTACAGGAGGAGTCCGACAGGCTTTCTTT.

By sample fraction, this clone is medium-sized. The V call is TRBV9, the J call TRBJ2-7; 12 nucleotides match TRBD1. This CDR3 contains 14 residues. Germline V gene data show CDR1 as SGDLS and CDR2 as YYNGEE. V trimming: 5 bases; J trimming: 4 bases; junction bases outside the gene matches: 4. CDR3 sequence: CASSRDRGPYEQYF. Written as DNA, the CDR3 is TGTGCCAGCAGTCGGGACAGGGGGCCGTACGAGCAGTACTTC. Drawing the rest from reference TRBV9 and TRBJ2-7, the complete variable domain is DSGVTQTPKHLITATGQRVTLRCSPRSGDLSVYWYQQSLDQGLQFLIQYYNGEERAKGNILERFSAQQFPDLHSELNLSSLELGDSALYFCASSRDRGPYEQYFGPGTRLTVT.

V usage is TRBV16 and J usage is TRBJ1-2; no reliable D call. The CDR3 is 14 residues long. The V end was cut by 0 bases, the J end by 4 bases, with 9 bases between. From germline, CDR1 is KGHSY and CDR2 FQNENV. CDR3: CASSQSPDFYGYTF. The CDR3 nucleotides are TGTGCCAGCAGCCAATCTCCAGATTTCTATGGCTACACCTTC.

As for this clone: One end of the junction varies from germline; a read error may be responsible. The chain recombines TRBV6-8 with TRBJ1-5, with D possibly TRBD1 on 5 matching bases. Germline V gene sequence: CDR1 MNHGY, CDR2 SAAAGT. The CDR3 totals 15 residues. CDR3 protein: CAISAGSGSNQPQHF. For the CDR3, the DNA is TGTGCCATCAGTGCAGGGAGTGGAAGCAATCAGCCCCAGCATTTT.

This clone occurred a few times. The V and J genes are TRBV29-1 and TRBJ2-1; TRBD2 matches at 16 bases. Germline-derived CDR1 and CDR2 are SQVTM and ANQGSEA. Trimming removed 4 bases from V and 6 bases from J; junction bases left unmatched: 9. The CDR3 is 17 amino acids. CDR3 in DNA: TGCAGCGTTGGCGGGACTAGCGGGGGGGCCGTGCTCAATGAGCAGTTCTTC. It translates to CSVGGTSGGAVLNEQFF.

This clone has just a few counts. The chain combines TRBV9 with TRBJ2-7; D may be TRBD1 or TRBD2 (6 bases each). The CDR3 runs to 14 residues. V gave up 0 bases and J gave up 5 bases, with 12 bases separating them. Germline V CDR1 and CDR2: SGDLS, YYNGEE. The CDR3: CASSVGVGGHEQYF. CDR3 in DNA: TGTGCCAGCAGCGTAGGGGTAGGGGGGCACGAGCAGTACTTC.

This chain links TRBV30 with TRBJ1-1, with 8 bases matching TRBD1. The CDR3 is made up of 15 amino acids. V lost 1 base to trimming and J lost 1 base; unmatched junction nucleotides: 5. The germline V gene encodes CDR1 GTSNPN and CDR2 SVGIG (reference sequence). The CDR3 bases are TGTGCCTGGAGTGCCTGGGGGACAGGGAACACTGAAGCTTTCTTT. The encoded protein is CAWSAWGTGNTEAFF.

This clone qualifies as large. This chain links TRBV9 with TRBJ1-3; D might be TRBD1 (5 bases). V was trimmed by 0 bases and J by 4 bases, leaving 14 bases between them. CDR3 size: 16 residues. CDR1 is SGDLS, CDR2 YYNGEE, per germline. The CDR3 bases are TGTGCCAGCAGCGTAGATGCTCGGGGGTACGGAAACACCATATATTTT. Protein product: CASSVDARGYGNTIYF.

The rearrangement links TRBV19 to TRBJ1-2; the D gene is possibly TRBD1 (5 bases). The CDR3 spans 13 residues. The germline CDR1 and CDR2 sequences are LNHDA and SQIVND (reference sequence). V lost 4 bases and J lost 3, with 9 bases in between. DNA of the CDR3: TGTGCCAGTAGTAGACAGAGTGACTATGGCTACACCTTC. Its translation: CASSRQSDYGYTF.

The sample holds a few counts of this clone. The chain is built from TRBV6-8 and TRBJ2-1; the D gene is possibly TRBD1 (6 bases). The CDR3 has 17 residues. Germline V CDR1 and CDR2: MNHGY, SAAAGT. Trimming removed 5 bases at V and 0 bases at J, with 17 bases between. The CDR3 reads CASSLLVGANSYNEQFF. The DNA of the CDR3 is TGTGCCAGCAGTCTCCTCGTGGGGGCTAACTCCTACAATGAGCAGTTCTTC.

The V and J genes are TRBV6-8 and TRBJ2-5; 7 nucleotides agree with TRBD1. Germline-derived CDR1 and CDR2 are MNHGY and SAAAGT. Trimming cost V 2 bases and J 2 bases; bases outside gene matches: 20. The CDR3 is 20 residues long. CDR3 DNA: TGTGCCAGCAGTTACGCATGGGCCACAAAAAGCTCCAGGGGGCAAGAGACCCAGTACTTC. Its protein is CASSYAWATKSSRGQETQYF.

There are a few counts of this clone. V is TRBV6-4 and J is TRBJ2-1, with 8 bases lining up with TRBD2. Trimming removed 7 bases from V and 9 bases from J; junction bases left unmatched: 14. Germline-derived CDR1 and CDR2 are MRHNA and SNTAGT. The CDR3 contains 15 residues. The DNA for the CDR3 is TGTGCCAGCAAGCCGGGAGGGGGGGTCTCGGGTGAGCAGTTCTTC. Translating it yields CASKPGGGVSGEQFF.

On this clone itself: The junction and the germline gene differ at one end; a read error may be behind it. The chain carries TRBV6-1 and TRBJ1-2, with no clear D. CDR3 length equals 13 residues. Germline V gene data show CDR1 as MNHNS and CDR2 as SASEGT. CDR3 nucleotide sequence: TGTGCCATCAGTGAAGAGGTCCCTTATGGCTACACCTTC. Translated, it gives CAISEEVPYGYTF.

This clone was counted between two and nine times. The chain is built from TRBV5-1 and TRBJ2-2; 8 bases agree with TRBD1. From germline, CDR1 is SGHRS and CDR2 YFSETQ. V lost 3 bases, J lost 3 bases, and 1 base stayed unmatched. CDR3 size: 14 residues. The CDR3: CASSSTGDTGELFF. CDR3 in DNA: TGCGCCAGCAGCTCGACAGGGGACACCGGGGAGCTGTTTTTT.

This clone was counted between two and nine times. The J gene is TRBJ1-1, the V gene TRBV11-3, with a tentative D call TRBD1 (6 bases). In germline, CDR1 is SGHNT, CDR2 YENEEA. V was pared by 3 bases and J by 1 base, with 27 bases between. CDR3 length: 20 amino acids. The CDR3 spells CASSFSGPREGTYWNTEAFF. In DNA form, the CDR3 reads TGTGCCAGCAGCTTTTCTGGCCCCAGGGAGGGGACATACTGGAACACTGAAGCTTTCTTT.

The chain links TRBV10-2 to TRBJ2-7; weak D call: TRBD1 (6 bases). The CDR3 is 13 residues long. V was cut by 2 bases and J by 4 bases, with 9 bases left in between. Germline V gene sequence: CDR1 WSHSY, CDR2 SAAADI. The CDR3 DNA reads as TGCGCCAGCAGTGAGGGAAGGGGGTACGAGCAGTACTTC. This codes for CASSEGRGYEQYF.

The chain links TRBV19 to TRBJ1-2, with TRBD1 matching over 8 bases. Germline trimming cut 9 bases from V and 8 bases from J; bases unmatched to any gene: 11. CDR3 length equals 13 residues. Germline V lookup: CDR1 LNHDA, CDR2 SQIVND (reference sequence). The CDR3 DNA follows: TGTGCCAGCCTAGACAGGGGCGAAAGCGGCTACACCTTC. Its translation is CASLDRGESGYTF.

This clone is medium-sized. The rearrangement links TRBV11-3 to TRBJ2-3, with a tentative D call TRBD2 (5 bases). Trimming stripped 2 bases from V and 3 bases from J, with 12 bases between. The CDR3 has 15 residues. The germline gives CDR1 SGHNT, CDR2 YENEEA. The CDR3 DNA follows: TGTGCCAGCAGCTTAAGGGAGCTGAGGACAGATACGCAGTATTTT. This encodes CASSLRELRTDTQYF.